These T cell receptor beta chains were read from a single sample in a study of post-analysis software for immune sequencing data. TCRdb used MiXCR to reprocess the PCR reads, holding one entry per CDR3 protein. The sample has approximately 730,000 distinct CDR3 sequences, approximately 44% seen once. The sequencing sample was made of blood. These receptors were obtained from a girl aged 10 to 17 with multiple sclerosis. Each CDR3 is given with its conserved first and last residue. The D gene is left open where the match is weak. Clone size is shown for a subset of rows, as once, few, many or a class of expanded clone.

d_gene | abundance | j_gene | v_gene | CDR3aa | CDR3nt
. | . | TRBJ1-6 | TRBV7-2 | CASSPRTGAKDPPLHF | TGTGCCAGCAGCCCCCGGACGGGAGCCAAAGATCCACCCCTCCACTTT
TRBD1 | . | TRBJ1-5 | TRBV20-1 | CSAKRQGSNQPQHF | TGCAGTGCTAAAAGACAGGGGAGCAATCAGCCCCAGCATTTT
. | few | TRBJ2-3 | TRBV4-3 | CASSQGGAGVGTGTQYF | TGCGCCAGCAGCCAAGGGGGGGCGGGAGTTGGCACAGGTACGCAGTATTTT
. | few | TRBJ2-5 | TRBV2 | CASRTDSGAEETQYF | TGTGCCAGCAGGACCGACAGTGGAGCAGAAGAGACCCAGTACTTC
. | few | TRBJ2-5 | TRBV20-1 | CSARDLSFQYF | TGCAGTGCTAGAGATCTGAGCTTCCAGTACTTC
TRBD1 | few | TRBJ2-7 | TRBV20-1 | CSASPQGAREQYF | TGCAGTGCTAGTCCCCAGGGGGCGCGAGAGCAGTACTTC
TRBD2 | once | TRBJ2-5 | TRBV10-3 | CALSELGGETQYF | TGTGCCCTCAGCGAACTGGGGGGGGAGACCCAGTACTTC
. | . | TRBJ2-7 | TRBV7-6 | CASSLRGQGYEQYF | TGTGCCAGCAGCTTACGCGGCCAGGGGTACGAGCAGTACTTC
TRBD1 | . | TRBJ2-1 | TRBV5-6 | CASSSHGTGGHEQFF | TGTGCCAGCAGCTCACACGGGACAGGGGGTCATGAGCAGTTCTTC
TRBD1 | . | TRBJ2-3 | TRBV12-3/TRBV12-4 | CASTLGQPTDTQYF | TGTGCCAGCACCTTGGGACAGCCCACAGATACGCAGTATTTT
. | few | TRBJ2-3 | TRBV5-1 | CASSLLSLGTDTQYF | TGCGCCAGCAGCTTGTTATCCCTCGGCACAGATACGCAGTATTTT
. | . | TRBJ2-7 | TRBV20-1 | CSAIPDSAGYEQYF | TGCAGTGCTATCCCGGACTCGGCGGGCTACGAGCAGTACTTC
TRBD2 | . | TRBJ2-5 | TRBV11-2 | CASSLPRTSGNEAETQYF | TGTGCCAGCAGCTTACCGCGGACTAGCGGGAACGAGGCGGAGACCCAGTACTTC
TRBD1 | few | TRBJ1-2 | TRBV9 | CASSARDRGIYGYTF | TGTGCCAGCAGCGCCCGGGACAGGGGGATCTATGGCTACACCTTC
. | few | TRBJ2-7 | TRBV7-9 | CASSLGPTLAGPHYEQYF | TGTGCCAGCAGCTTAGGTCCGACCCTAGCCGGGCCGCACTACGAGCAGTACTTC
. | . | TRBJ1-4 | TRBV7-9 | CASSYAGPGEKLFF | TGTGCCAGCAGCTACGCGGGCCCCGGGGAAAAACTGTTTTTT
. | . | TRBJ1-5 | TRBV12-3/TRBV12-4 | CASSLSAPLYSNQPQHF | TGTGCCAGCAGTTTATCGGCCCCCCTCTATAGCAATCAGCCCCAGCATTTT
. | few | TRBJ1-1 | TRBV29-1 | CSAQTGPYEAFF | TGCAGCGCCCAGACGGGACCCTATGAAGCTTTCTTT
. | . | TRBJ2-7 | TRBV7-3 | CASSLTGSRYEQYF | TGTGCCAGCAGCTTAACCGGGTCAAGATACGAGCAGTACTTC
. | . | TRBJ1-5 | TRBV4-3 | CASSQDYENQPQHF | TGCGCCAGCAGCCAAGATTACGAAAATCAGCCCCAGCATTTT
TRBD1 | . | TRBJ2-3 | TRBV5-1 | CASSLGQGSTDMQYF | TGCGCCAGCAGCTTGGGACAGGGAAGCACAGATATGCAGTATTTT
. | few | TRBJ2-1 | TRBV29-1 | CSTRDPLREQFF | TGCAGCACCCGGGATCCTCTCCGGGAGCAGTTCTTC
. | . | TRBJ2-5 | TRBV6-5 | CASSYSGGFETQYF | TGTGCCAGCAGTTACTCAGGAGGGTTCGAGACCCAGTACTTC
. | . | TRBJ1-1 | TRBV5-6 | CASSLGVGVPEAFF | TGTGCCAGCAGCTTGGGCGTGGGGGTTCCTGAAGCTTTCTTT
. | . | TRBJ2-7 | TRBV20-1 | CSARDEGPPYEQYF | TGCAGTGCTAGAGATGAGGGTCCCCCCTACGAGCAGTACTTC
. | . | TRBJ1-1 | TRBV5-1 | CASSLARGRNTEAFF | TGCGCCAGCAGCTTGGCCAGGGGCAGGAACACTGAAGCTTTCTTT
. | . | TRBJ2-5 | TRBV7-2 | CASSPPAYQETQYF | TGTGCCAGCAGCCCACCGGCCTACCAAGAGACCCAGTACTTC
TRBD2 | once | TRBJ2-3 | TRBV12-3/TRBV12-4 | CASSTTGLETATDTQYF | TGTGCCAGCAGTACCACGGGACTAGAAACCGCCACAGATACGCAGTATTTT
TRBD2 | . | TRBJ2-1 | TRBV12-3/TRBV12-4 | CASRASGLAGYNEQFF | TGTGCCAGCAGAGCTTCCGGACTAGCGGGGTACAATGAGCAGTTCTTC
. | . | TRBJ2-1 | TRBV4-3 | CASSQDVTGEGLDEQFF | TGCGCCAGCAGCCAAGATGTCACGGGAGAGGGTTTGGATGAGCAGTTCTTC
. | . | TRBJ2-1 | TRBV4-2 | CASSLRGYDEQFF | TGTGCCAGCAGCTTAAGGGGCTATGATGAGCAGTTCTTC
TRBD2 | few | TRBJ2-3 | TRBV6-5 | CASSSTLSGRARLDTQYF | TGTGCCAGCAGTTCTACCCTTAGCGGGAGGGCCCGTCTAGATACGCAGTATTTT
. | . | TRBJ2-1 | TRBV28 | CASSLFGTYNEQFF | TGTGCCAGCAGTTTATTCGGTACTTACAATGAGCAGTTCTTC
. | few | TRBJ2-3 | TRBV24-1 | CATGGAGTGRASTDTQYF | TGTGCCACTGGGGGGGCCGGGACAGGAAGAGCTAGCACAGATACGCAGTATTTT
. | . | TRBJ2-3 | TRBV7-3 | CASSLLGPWAQYF | TGTGCCAGCAGCTTACTAGGGCCGTGGGCGCAGTATTTT
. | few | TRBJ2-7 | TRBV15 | CATSRGSTYEQYF | TGTGCCACCAGCAGAGGCAGTACTTACGAGCAGTACTTC
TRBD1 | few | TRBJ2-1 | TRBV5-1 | CASSSAGGDEQFF | TGCGCCAGCAGCTCAGCAGGGGGCGATGAGCAGTTCTTC
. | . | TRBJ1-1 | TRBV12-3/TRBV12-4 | CASSMRVNTEAFF | TGTGCCAGCAGCATGAGGGTGAACACTGAAGCTTTCTTT
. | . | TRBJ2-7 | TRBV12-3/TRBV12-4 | CASSPPDEQYF | TGTGCCAGCAGCCCTCCAGACGAGCAGTACTTC
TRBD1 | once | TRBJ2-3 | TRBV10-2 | CASRATGSTDTQYF | TGCGCCAGCAGGGCGACAGGGAGCACAGATACGCAGTATTTT
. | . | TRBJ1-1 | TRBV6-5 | CASRYGGRWGEAFF | TGTGCCAGCAGATATGGGGGGCGATGGGGTGAAGCTTTCTTT
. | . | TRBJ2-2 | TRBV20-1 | CSAKAAGKNTGELFF | TGCAGTGCCAAGGCGGCAGGGAAGAACACCGGGGAGCTGTTTTTT
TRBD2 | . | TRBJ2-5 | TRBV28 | CASSPQGGQETQYF | TGTGCCAGCAGTCCCCAGGGAGGGCAAGAGACCCAGTACTTC
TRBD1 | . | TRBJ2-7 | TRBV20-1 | CSARYPGTGHEQYF | TGCAGTGCTAGATACCCTGGGACAGGGCACGAGCAGTACTTC